These 27 T cell receptor beta chains share one sample of origin, sequenced in a study of T cell repertoires in cytomegalovirus infection. TCRdb fed the reads into MiXCR, producing one record per CDR3 protein. The sample holds 200,000 to 300,000 distinct CDR3 sequences, around 6.6% seen once. The sequenced sample was PBMCs. The receptors were sampled from a human donor in good health (CMV status not recorded). Some clones in this sample may be carry-over from other donors' samples.

The sample holds many counts of this clonotype. J is TRBJ2-4 and V is TRBV29-1; D not resolved. The CDR3 has 14 amino acids. Trimming pared 7 bases from V and 2 bases from J, leaving 15 bases between. In germline, CDR1 is SQVTM, CDR2 ANQGSEA. The CDR3 DNA sequence: TGCAGCGCTGCCTCGGCCCTAACCAAAAACATTCAGTACTTC. Its translation is CSAASALTKNIQYF.

The chain combines TRBV29-1 with TRBJ2-3, with D perhaps matching TRBD1 (5 bases). Germline V gives CDR1 SQVTM, CDR2 ANQGSEA. The CDR3 sequence is 11 residues long. V dropped 6 bases and J dropped 3 bases, with 7 bases sitting between them. In nucleotides, the CDR3 is TGCAGCGTCCGACAGACAGATACGCAGTATTTT. This encodes CSVRQTDTQYF.

The chain has TRBV30 and TRBJ2-5; 13 nucleotides line up with TRBD2. Losses at the gene ends were 2 bases for V and 3 bases for J; bases not matched to a gene: 9. CDR3 length: 17 residues. From germline, CDR1 is GTSNPN and CDR2 SVGIG (reference sequence). CDR3 coding DNA: TGTGCCTGGAGTTTTGGACTAGCGGGGGTGGGGGAAGAGACCCAGTACTTC. Translating it yields CAWSFGLAGVGEETQYF.

This clonotype occurred many times. The chain is built from TRBV6-2 or TRBV6-3 and TRBJ2-1; D might be TRBD2 (5 bases). The germline V and J ends were trimmed by 5 bases and 3 bases, with 14 bases remaining between them. Per the germline V gene, CDR1 is MNHEY and CDR2 is SVGEGT. There are 15 residues in the CDR3. CDR3 sequence: CASSAPTGVYNEQFF. The CDR3 nucleotides are TGTGCCAGCAGTGCTCCCACCGGGGTCTACAATGAGCAGTTCTTC.

This clonotype was counted ten times or more. For the CDR3, the DNA is TGTGCCAGCAGCTTAGGGTGGGCCGTCTCCTACAATGAGCAGTTCTTC. Translated: CASSLGWAVSYNEQFF. The chain combines TRBV7-2 with TRBJ2-1; D ambiguous. This CDR3 spans 16 amino acids. Trimming took 1 base from V and 0 from J, leaving 10 bases between them. Germline V gene sequence: CDR1 SGHTA, CDR2 FQGNSA.

A note on this clonotype: A read error is possible here, since a much larger clone lies one base away. The rearrangement joins TRBV29-1 to TRBJ1-1; D uncertain. Germline lookup yields CDR1 SQVTM and CDR2 ANQGSEA. The CDR3 covers 12 residues. CDR3 DNA: TGCAGCGTCCCTCTCAGGAACTCTGAAGCTTTCTTT. Translation: CSVPLRNSEAFF.

V gene TRBV7-6 combines with J gene TRBJ1-2; 8 positions match TRBD1. Germline CDR1 reads SGHVS; CDR2 reads FNYEAQ. The CDR3 consists of 19 residues. Trimming took 1 base from V and 0 from J; bases not matched to a gene: 13. The chain's CDR3 is CASSLVPCTQGAANYGYTF. As DNA, the CDR3 is TGTGCCAGCAGCTTAGTCCCCTGTACGCAGGGGGCGGCTAACTATGGCTACACCTTC.

This clonotype was detected ten times or more. This chain connects TRBV27 to TRBJ1-1; D is ambiguous. The V and J ends lost 8 bases and 4 bases respectively, with 14 bases between them. The CDR3 extends over 13 amino acids. Germline values: CDR1 MNHEY, CDR2 SMNVEV (reference sequence). In nucleotides, the CDR3 is TGTGCCAGCCGATTGACACGGACCACTGAAGCTTTCTTT. Amino acid sequence: CASRLTRTTEAFF.

This clonotype was counted many times. The chain couples TRBV6-1 to TRBJ1-5; possible D gene TRBD1, 5 bases. V was trimmed by 5 bases and J by 7 bases, leaving 15 bases between them. The CDR3 extends over 14 amino acids. Germline CDR1 MNHNS, CDR2 SASEGT. The CDR3 DNA sequence: TGTGCCAGCAGTTCGGGACTTGTGAACCAGCCCCAGCATTTT. Amino acid sequence: CASSSGLVNQPQHF.

The chain links TRBV7-2 to TRBJ1-1; perhaps TRBD1 as D (5 bases). The CDR3 extends over 15 amino acids. CDR1 and CDR2 (germline): SGHTA, FQGNSA. Trimming left V 2 bases short and J 4 bases short, with 14 bases between. The CDR3 DNA reads TGTGCCAGCAGCTTAAGCAACGGGGGAGGCACTGAAGCTTTCTTT. It codes for CASSLSNGGGTEAFF.

This clonotype was found many times. The chain uses TRBV20-1 and TRBJ1-3, with unresolved D. This CDR3 contains 14 residues. Trimming shortened V by 3 bases and J by 0 bases, and 9 bases separated the two germline ends. Looked up from germline, CDR1 is DFQATT and CDR2 is SNEGSKA (reference sequence). In nucleotides, the CDR3 is TGCAGTGCTAGGGAGCCCAGCTCTGGAAACACCATATATTTT. Translation: CSAREPSSGNTIYF.

This clonotype occurred a few times. The chain combines TRBV25-1 with TRBJ1-2, with D possibly matching TRBD1 (5 bases). The length of the CDR3 is 14 residues. The ends were cut back, 3 bases at V and 8 bases at J, with 16 bases in the middle. Per germline, CDR1 MGHDK and CDR2 SYGVNS. This CDR3 reads CASSESGQIGGYTF. The CDR3 DNA is TGTGCCAGCAGTGAGTCAGGACAAATCGGGGGCTACACCTTC.

The chain has TRBV30 and TRBJ1-1, with D uncertain. Germline V gene data show CDR1 as GTSNPN and CDR2 as SVGIG (reference sequence). The CDR3 totals 11 residues. V was clipped by 4 bases and J by 6 bases, with 9 bases between them. CDR3: CAWIRVAEAFF. The CDR3 nucleotides are TGTGCCTGGATAAGGGTGGCTGAAGCTTTCTTT.

The chain uses TRBV7-3 and TRBJ2-2; D is perhaps TRBD2 (6 bases). V dropped 6 bases and J dropped 2 bases, with 10 bases sitting between them. The germline CDR1 and CDR2 sequences are SGHTA and FQGTGA. The length of the CDR3 is 14 residues. CDR3 region: CASSRDLNTGELFF. The CDR3 DNA follows: TGTGCCAGCAGTCGGGACTTAAACACCGGGGAGCTGTTTTTT.

This clonotype was recorded at least ten times. The chain uses TRBV5-1 and TRBJ2-4; the match to TRBD2 covers 10 bases. V gave up 5 bases and J gave up 6 bases; unmatched junction bases: 8. The CDR3 contains 15 residues. Germline V gene lookup returns CDR1 SGHRS and CDR2 YFSETQ. The CDR3 nucleotides read TGCGCCAGCAGTCTAGCGGGGGCGGGAAGAAACATTCAGTACTTC. Protein: CASSLAGAGRNIQYF.

In this sample, this clonotype turned up many times. V gene TRBV2 combines with J gene TRBJ1-2, with no clear D. CDR1 and CDR2 (germline): SNHLY, FYNNEI. The CDR3 sequence is 12 residues long. V was cut by 2 bases and J by 5 bases, with 6 bases left in between. The CDR3 DNA sequence: TGTGCCAGCAGTGAACGAGGGTATGGCTACACCTTC. Amino acids: CASSERGYGYTF.

This rearrangement joins TRBV6-5 to TRBJ1-6; 7 bases agree with TRBD1. Trimming at V came to 2 bases and at J to 2 bases, leaving 9 bases not matched to a gene. Per germline, CDR1 MNHEY and CDR2 SVGAGI. This CDR3 spans 18 amino acids. DNA for the CDR3: TGTGCCAGCAGTTACCATTCACTCCAGGGGGCCTATAATTCACCCCTCCACTTT. The encoded protein is CASSYHSLQGAYNSPLHF.

This clonotype showed up many times. The chain combines TRBV7-2 with TRBJ2-1; D is perhaps TRBD2 (5 bases). The V end lost 3 bases, the J end lost 2 bases, and 11 bases lay between the germline ends. The CDR3 spans 15 residues. Germline V gives CDR1 SGHTA, CDR2 FQGNSA. CDR3 DNA: TGTGCCAGCAGCTTGAGTCCGGGAACCTACAATGAGCAGTTCTTC. It is translated as CASSLSPGTYNEQFF. The entire variable domain, with the rest obtained from reference TRBV7-2 and TRBJ2-1, is as follows: GAGVSQSPSNKVTEKGKDVELRCDPISGHTALYWYRQSLGQGLEFLIYFQGNSAPDKSGLPSDRFSAERTGGSVSTLTIQRTQQEDSAVYLCASSLSPGTYNEQFFGPGTRLTVL.

This clonotype was found many times. The chain employs TRBV7-9 and TRBJ2-7; tentative D call: TRBD2 (5 bases). Germline CDR1 is SEHNR and CDR2 is FQNEAQ (reference sequence). V was pared by 2 bases and J by 7 bases, with 18 bases between. The CDR3 extends over 15 amino acids. The CDR3 region is CASSLLKGARMEQYF. CDR3 bases: TGTGCCAGCAGCTTATTGAAGGGAGCGAGGATGGAGCAGTACTTC.

There are many counts of this clonotype. This sequence joins TRBV6-1 and TRBJ1-1; the match to TRBD1 covers 9 bases. The V gene end was trimmed by 6 bases and the J gene end by 11 bases; junction bases not matched to a gene: 4. The germline V gene encodes CDR1 MNHNS and CDR2 SASEGT. CDR3 length equals 11 residues. For the CDR3, the DNA is TGTGCCAGCAGGGGACAGGGTTGGGCTTTCTTT. Its translation: CASRGQGWAFF.

The rearrangement uses TRBV19 and TRBJ1-1, with unresolved D. Per the germline V gene, CDR1 is LNHDA and CDR2 is SQIVND (reference sequence). The CDR3 extends over 11 amino acids. V was shortened by 9 bases and J by 3 bases, with 8 bases between the two germline ends. CDR3 residues: CASIRDTEAFF. Written as DNA, the CDR3 is TGTGCCAGCATTAGGGACACTGAAGCTTTCTTT.

In its sample, this clonotype was seen many times. This rearrangement joins TRBV2 to TRBJ2-3; 7 bases map to TRBD1. The CDR3 consists of 14 residues. V shed 4 bases, J shed 2 bases, and the junction held 3 bases outside the gene matches. The V gene's germline CDR1 is SNHLY and CDR2 FYNNEI. CDR3 region: CASSGQGITDTQYF. DNA of the CDR3: TGTGCCAGCAGTGGACAGGGAATCACAGATACGCAGTATTTT. Together with reference TRBV2 and TRBJ2-3, the CDR3 gives the full variable domain: EPEVTQTPSHQVTQMGQEVILRCVPISNHLYFYWYRQILGQKVEFLVSFYNNEISEKSEIFDDQFSVERPDGSNFTLKIRSTKLEDSAMYFCASSGQGITDTQYFGPGTRLTVL.

V and J are TRBV29-1 and TRBJ1-1; D might be TRBD1 (5 bases). Trimming cost V 6 bases and J 3 bases, with 14 bases left between them. Germline V gene data show CDR1 as SQVTM and CDR2 as ANQGSEA. The CDR3 loop spans 13 amino acids. The CDR3 loop is CSVVRDVHTEAFF. For the CDR3, the DNA is TGCAGCGTGGTCAGGGACGTGCACACTGAAGCTTTCTTT.

This clonotype has just a few counts. The gene calls are TRBV20-1 and TRBJ2-5, with D possibly being TRBD2 (6 bases). The CDR3 sequence is 14 residues long. CDR1 is DFQATT and CDR2 is SNEGSKA in the germline V gene (reference sequence). V was shortened by 5 bases and J by 1 base, with 14 bases between the two germline ends. CDR3 amino acids: CSAPLATVQETQYF. The CDR3 region has the DNA TGCAGTGCTCCTCTAGCGACAGTCCAAGAGACCCAGTACTTC.

This clonotype was observed many times. The rearrangement joins TRBV10-3 to TRBJ2-1, with TRBD2 matching over 11 bases. Germline V gene data show CDR1 as ENHRY and CDR2 as SYGVKD. The J segment lost 8 bases and the V segment lost 2 bases, leaving 11 bases of the junction unmatched. The CDR3 is 17 amino acids. Written as DNA, the CDR3 is TGTGCCATCAGTGAGCGTATAGCGGGGGGGCTGAACGATGAGCAGTTCTTC. This encodes CAISERIAGGLNDEQFF.

This clonotype has a count of ten or more. J is TRBJ1-1 and V is TRBV11-2; D may be TRBD1 (6 bases). Trimming stripped 2 bases from V and 0 bases from J, with 13 bases between. The CDR3 consists of 16 residues. Germline V gene sequence: CDR1 SGHAT, CDR2 FQNNGV. CDR3 in amino acids: CASSLSATGLNTEAFF. The CDR3 DNA is TGTGCCAGCAGCTTATCTGCAACAGGGTTGAACACTGAAGCTTTCTTT. The full variable domain, its missing parts supplied by reference TRBV11-2 and TRBJ1-1, is EAGVAQSPRYKIIEKRQSVAFWCNPISGHATLYWYQQILGQGPKLLIQFQNNGVVDDSQLPKDRFSAERLKGVDSTLKIQPAKLEDSAVYLCASSLSATGLNTEAFFGQGTRLTVV.

This clonotype has at least ten counts. J is TRBJ2-5 and V is TRBV20-1; either TRBD1 or TRBD2 may supply D (6 bases each). CDR3 length: 13 residues. The V gene's germline CDR1 is DFQATT and CDR2 SNEGSKA (reference sequence). The V end was cut by 0 bases, the J end by 4 bases, with 9 bases between. This CDR3 reads CSARDKGGETQYF. The CDR3 bases are TGCAGTGCTAGAGATAAGGGGGGAGAGACCCAGTACTTC.